The entry below gives a single TCR beta chain sequence along with its context. The data were obtained in a study of cytomegalovirus exposure and HLA in healthy donors. Study information: A preliminary data release comprised roughly 85 million unique TCRs obtained from HLA-typed donors.

Healthy bone marrow donors formed the donor group. It was with 60 Vbeta and 13 Jbeta primers that the PCR ran. The repertoire was sequenced with immunoSEQ multiplex PCR; TCRdb's copy has only in-frame clones and lacks some. The sample consists of roughly 170,000 clones, around three quarters of them appearing once. Germline lookup yields CDR1 LGHNA and CDR2 YSLEER. The CDR3 has 15 residues. Unmatched junction bases numbered 5, after V lost 3 bases and J lost 4 bases. Sequencing was done on a sample of PBMCs. The sequence was collected from a boy aged 10-17 years in good health and CMV-seronegative. The chain recombines TRBV4-3 with TRBJ2-1; 8 bases map to TRBD2. CDR3 DNA: TGCGCCAGCAGCCATACAGCGGGGGAATACAATGAGCAGTTCTTC. Translating gives CASSHTAGEYNEQFF.